Each of the 25 T cell receptor beta chains below was sequenced from the same sample in a study of blood T cell repertoires in COVID-19. Sequenced by immunoSEQ multiplex PCR; TCRdb stores in-frame clones only, minus some. The data show roughly 50,000 clones, roughly 79% seen once. Sequencing was carried out using peripheral blood. These receptors were obtained from a human donor with active or convalescent COVID-19. The donor label of this sample is uncertain.

The chain links TRBV23-1 to TRBJ2-1; 9 bases fit TRBD2. TRBV23-1 falls under the ORF class, with uncertain function. The CDR3 has 17 residues. The trim removed 1 base at V and 4 bases at J, leaving 8 bases unmatched. This chain's CDR3 is CASSQCLPAGGYNEQFF. In DNA form, the CDR3 reads TGCGCCAGCAGTCAATGTCTTCCAGCGGGGGGATACAATGAGCAGTTCTTC.

This clone was recorded only once. The rearrangement links TRBV6-5 to TRBJ2-7; 7 positions agree with TRBD2. The germline CDR1 and CDR2 sequences are MNHEY and SVGAGI. The CDR3 has 13 residues. The V segment lost 4 bases and the J segment 2 bases; nucleotides outside the gene matches: 2. The CDR3 spells CASSSGRPYEQYF. The CDR3, as DNA: TGTGCCAGCAGTTCCGGGAGGCCCTACGAGCAGTACTTC.

This clone occurred once. The V gene is TRBV11-3, the J gene TRBJ2-1; tentative D call: TRBD1 (5 bases). The CDR3 is 13 amino acids. Germline V gene sequence: CDR1 SGHNT, CDR2 YENEEA. The V gene lost 6 bases and the J gene lost 5 bases, with 11 bases spanning the gap. The chain's CDR3 is CASSNRWDNEQFF. The CDR3 nucleotides are TGTGCCAGCAGTAACAGGTGGGACAATGAGCAGTTCTTC.

This sequence joins TRBV2 and TRBJ2-3; 7 bases align to TRBD1. This CDR3 contains 15 residues. The germline gives CDR1 SNHLY, CDR2 FYNNEI. Trimming at V came to 3 bases and at J to 5 bases, leaving 8 bases not matched to a gene. In DNA, the CDR3 is TGTGCCAGCAGTGAGACCGCAAACAGGGGAGATACGCAGTATTTT. It yields the protein CASSETANRGDTQYF.

This clone was counted a few times. The sample contains more than one DNA sequence encoding this CDR3. The rearrangement joins TRBV27 to TRBJ2-5; 8 bases are a match to TRBD2. V lost 6 bases and J lost 5; bases outside the gene matches: 5. Germline CDR1 reads MNHEY; CDR2 reads SMNVEV (reference sequence). This CDR3 region has 13 residues. CDR3: CASSRKREETQYF. For the CDR3, the DNA is TGTGCCAGCAGCCGCAAGCGGGAGGAGACCCAGTACTTC.

V usage is TRBV5-1 and J usage is TRBJ1-5; D unclear. Germline-derived CDR1 and CDR2 are SGHRS and YFSETQ. The CDR3 sequence is 13 residues long. Trimming left V 5 bases short and J 4 bases short, with 10 bases between. DNA of the CDR3: TGCGCCAGCAGTTACGACACGAATCAGCCCCAGCATTTT. Translation gives CASSYDTNQPQHF.

In DNA, the CDR3 is TGCGCCAGCAGCCAGCGACTAGCGGGAGGGAACACCGGGGAGCTGTTTTTT. This codes for CASSQRLAGGNTGELFF. The genes are TRBV4-1 and TRBJ2-2, with 13 positions matching TRBD2. The V gene's germline CDR1 is MGHRA and CDR2 YSYEKL. V dropped 3 bases and J dropped 1; count of bases not matched to a gene: 2. The CDR3 is 17 amino acids.

This rearrangement joins TRBV7-6 to TRBJ2-5; D unresolved. The CDR3 has 11 residues. Trimming shortened V by 6 bases and J by 5 bases, and 7 bases separated the two germline ends. Germline loops: CDR1 SGHVS, CDR2 FNYEAQ. Here the CDR3 DNA reads TGTGCCAGCAGACAGAGTGAGACCCAGTACTTC. This sequence encodes CASRQSETQYF.

This clone came up a few times. CDR3 nucleotide sequence: TGTGCCAGCAGTTCTCCGGGACAACGCATGAACACTGAAGCTTTCTTT. Translated: CASSSPGQRMNTEAFF. The chain carries TRBV28 and TRBJ1-1, with D perhaps matching TRBD1 (6 bases). The CDR3 consists of 16 residues. Germline V lookup: CDR1 MDHEN, CDR2 SYDVKM. V was shortened by 4 bases and J by 0 bases, with 15 bases between the two germline ends. Filled out from reference TRBV28 and TRBJ1-1, the complete variable domain reads DVKVTQSSRYLVKRTGEKVFLECVQDMDHENMFWYRQDPGLGLRLIYFSYDVKMKEKGDIPEGYSVSREKKERFSLILESASTNQTSMYLCASSSPGQRMNTEAFFGQGTRLTVV.

The rearrangement uses TRBV27 and TRBJ2-2; TRBD2 aligns across 7 bases. This CDR3 has 18 residues. The junction had 9 bases not matched to a gene; V was cut back by 1 base and J by 1 base. Germline CDR1 MNHEY, CDR2 SMNVEV (reference sequence). The CDR3 spells CASSLWAGVDGNTGELFF. DNA for the CDR3: TGTGCCAGCAGTTTATGGGCGGGAGTGGATGGGAACACCGGGGAGCTGTTTTTT.

J is TRBJ1-4 and V is TRBV7-3; no clear D gene. V was cut by 5 bases and J by 5 bases, with 18 bases left in between. Germline assignment: CDR1 SGHTA and CDR2 FQGTGA. The CDR3 runs to 16 residues. CDR3 nucleotide sequence: TGTGCCAGCAGCCCCTCTCAAGGCGAGGGAAATGAAAAACTGTTTTTT. Translation: CASSPSQGEGNEKLFF.

This clone was picked up a small number of times. The genes are TRBV29-1 and TRBJ1-5, with 7 bases that match TRBD1. V shed 5 bases, J shed 4 bases, and the junction held 5 bases outside the gene matches. In germline, CDR1 is SQVTM, CDR2 ANQGSEA. CDR3 size: 13 residues. CDR3 loop: CSVRDSDNQPQHF. The CDR3 DNA reads TGCAGCGTTAGGGACAGCGATAATCAGCCCCAGCATTTT.

The V call is TRBV11-3, the J call TRBJ1-2; D not certain. This CDR3 is 13 amino acids long. The V and J ends lost 0 bases and 6 bases respectively, with 8 bases between them. The germline CDR1 and CDR2 sequences are SGHNT and YENEEA. The CDR3 DNA is TGTGCCAGCAGCTTAGAACTAAAGAATGGCTACACCTTC. Encoded protein: CASSLELKNGYTF.

Only one count was recorded for this clone. The V call is TRBV19, the J call TRBJ1-4; 9 bases agree with TRBD1. Germline values: CDR1 LNHDA, CDR2 SQIVND (reference sequence). The V and J ends lost 3 bases and 8 bases, in that order; junction bases with no gene match: 4. The CDR3 sequence is 14 residues long. The CDR3 DNA sequence: TGTGCCAGTAGTATGGGGACAGGGCTCGAAAAACTGTTTTTT. Protein product: CASSMGTGLEKLFF.

This clone showed up just once. The rearrangement joins TRBV2 to TRBJ2-5; D perhaps matches TRBD2 (5 bases). The germline V gene encodes CDR1 SNHLY and CDR2 FYNNEI. The CDR3 totals 15 residues. Trimming removed 4 bases at V and 2 bases at J, with 14 bases between. The CDR3 bases are TGTGCCAGCAGTGCCGGGGTGATTCGACAAGAGACCCAGTACTTC. This gives the protein CASSAGVIRQETQYF.

The gene calls are TRBV6-5 and TRBJ2-3; D uncertain. V lost 2 bases, J lost 9 bases, and 6 bases lay in between. Germline values: CDR1 MNHEY, CDR2 SVGAGI. The CDR3 is 11 residues long. The CDR3 is CASSYGETQYF. For the CDR3, the DNA is TGTGCCAGCAGTTACGGTGAGACGCAGTATTTT.

The chain couples TRBV27 to TRBJ2-3, with TRBD1 identical over 9 bases. This CDR3 has 13 amino acids. Trimming removed 8 bases from V and 5 bases from J; junction bases left unmatched: 5. Germline loops: CDR1 MNHEY, CDR2 SMNVEV (reference sequence). The CDR3 loop reads CASRDRVLDTQYF. CDR3 nucleotides: TGTGCCAGCCGGGACAGGGTGCTAGATACGCAGTATTTT.

This rearrangement joins TRBV7-3 to TRBJ2-3; D possibly corresponds to TRBD2 (6 bases). V dropped 2 bases and J dropped 6 bases, with 18 bases sitting between them. The CDR3 spans 16 residues. The V gene's germline CDR1 is SGHTA and CDR2 FQGTGA. The CDR3, as DNA: TGTGCCAGCAGCTTAGGTGCCGGGACTGCCCTGGATACGCAGTATTTT. Translated, it gives CASSLGAGTALDTQYF.

This chain uses TRBV9 with TRBJ2-2; D uncertain. The CDR3 contains 13 residues. Germline V CDR1 and CDR2: SGDLS, YYNGEE. Trimming pared 3 bases from V and 8 bases from J, leaving 11 bases between. DNA of the CDR3: TGTGCCAGCAGCGCCCACACGCCGGGGGAGCTGTTTTTT. This encodes CASSAHTPGELFF.

V is TRBV18 and J is TRBJ1-1, with TRBD1 matching 8 bases. CDR1 is KGHSH and CDR2 is LQKENI in the germline V gene. The CDR3 is made up of 13 amino acids. The ends lost 1 base at V and 7 bases at J; junction bases unmatched: 2. In DNA, the CDR3 is TGTGCCAGCTCACCACAGGACAGGGTTGAAGCTTTCTTT. It is translated as CASSPQDRVEAFF.

The rearrangement links TRBV6-5 to TRBJ1-1; no clear D. From germline, CDR1 is MNHEY and CDR2 SVGAGI. The CDR3 has 16 residues. V lost 4 bases, J lost 1 base, and 16 bases lay in between. CDR3 in amino acids: CASSSERGVTNTEAFF. Written as DNA, the CDR3 is TGTGCCAGCAGTTCCGAACGCGGTGTTACGAACACTGAAGCTTTCTTT.

Only a few counts were recorded for this clone. Germline and junction disagree at one end, which may indicate a read error. J is TRBJ2-5 and V is TRBV7-2; TRBD2 matches at 11 bases. CDR1 is SGHTA, CDR2 FQGNSA, per germline. CDR3 length: 15 amino acids. CDR3 bases: TGTGCCAGCAGCCTAGCGGGGGGTCGTGAAGAGACCCAGTACTTC. It translates to CASSLAGGREETQYF.

This rearrangement joins TRBV6-5 to TRBJ1-2; the match to TRBD1 covers 9 bases. Per germline, CDR1 MNHEY and CDR2 SVGAGI. V lost 2 bases to trimming and J lost 6 bases; unmatched junction nucleotides: 4. The CDR3 length is 14 residues. The CDR3 nucleotides read TGTGCCAGCAGTTACCTTGACAGGGGGGATGGCTACACCTTC. Translating gives CASSYLDRGDGYTF.

The rearrangement uses TRBV11-3 and TRBJ1-2, with a weak D call TRBD1 (6 bases). The CDR3 is made up of 14 amino acids. V was pared by 4 bases and J by 6 bases, with 15 bases between. Germline V gives CDR1 SGHNT, CDR2 YENEEA. As DNA, the CDR3 is TGTGCCAGCAGCTCATTAGGACAGTTCGATGGCTACACCTTC. Translating it yields CASSSLGQFDGYTF.

The chain employs TRBV6-6 and TRBJ2-7, with 10 bases fitting TRBD1. V trimming: 6 bases; J trimming: 4 bases; junction bases outside the gene matches: 6. The germline gives CDR1 MNHNY, CDR2 SVGAGI (reference sequence). The CDR3 extends over 14 amino acids. The CDR3 here is CASSKTGGLYEQYF. CDR3 sequence (DNA): TGTGCCAGCAGCAAGACAGGGGGCTTGTACGAGCAGTACTTC.